This T cell receptor (beta chain) was profiled in a study of PD-L1 blockade in urothelial cancer. Across the whole study: When patients started atezolizumab in the mid-2010s, it was given at 1,200 mg intravenously every 3 weeks. Analyzed time points were 3 weeks (second dose) and 6 weeks after therapy began.

Concerning this clone: The antigen remains unidentified.

Study results and caveats: In blood at 3 weeks, tumor-associated clones expanded more among patients with durable benefit.

Each patient presented with locally advanced or metastatic urothelial carcinoma. The CDR3 consists of 14 residues. V was trimmed by 4 bases and J by 7 bases, leaving 13 bases between them. Germline V gives CDR1 SGHAT, CDR2 FQDESV (reference sequence). Generated by immunoSEQ multiplex PCR, the TCRdb table keeps only in-frame clones and is missing some. The data show around 100,000 clones, around 85% seen once. Sequencing was performed on PBMCs, taken around atezolizumab (anti-PD-L1) treatment. This clonotype originated in a middle-aged man with urothelial cancer. The chain joins TRBV11-1 to TRBJ1-4; possible D gene TRBD1, 6 bases. CDR3 DNA: TGTGCCAGCAGCTCACGACAGGCTGGTGAAAAACTGTTTTTT. Protein sequence: CASSSRQAGEKLFF.